Shown below are 4 T cell receptor beta chains from a single sample sequenced in a study of monozygotic twins with inflammatory bowel disease. After re-calling the 5' RACE reads, TCRdb lists one entry per CDR3 protein, DNA absent. Its table lists 190,000 or so distinct CDR3 sequences. Sample: blood. The receptors originated from a human donor with ulcerative colitis or Crohn's disease, or a healthy co-twin of an affected twin (not recorded which).

The chain recombines TRBV20-1 with TRBJ1-5. CDR3 size: 13 residues. Germline-derived CDR1 and CDR2 are DFQATT and SNEGSKA (reference sequence). CDR3 sequence: CSARPDGNQPQHF.

The chain is built from TRBV11-2 and TRBJ1-1; the D gene TCRdb calls, TRBD1, cannot be checked with no DNA. Germline V CDR1 and CDR2: SGHAT, FQNNGV. The CDR3 is 14 residues long. The CDR3 spells CASSVWTGSTEAFF.

The chain recombines TRBV5-1 with TRBJ2-2; TCRdb designates TRBD1, a call that cannot be tested without DNA. This CDR3 is 16 amino acids long. CDR1 is SGHRS and CDR2 is YFSETQ in the germline V gene. The CDR3 sequence: CASSVRQGIDTGELFF.

This chain joins TRBV10-3 and TRBJ1-1; TCRdb's D gene call, TRBD1, goes unchecked for lack of DNA. Germline V CDR1 and CDR2: ENHRY, SYGVKD. The CDR3 totals 21 residues. CDR3 loop: CAIRDQLGGTGPIGLNTEAFF.